These T cell receptor beta chains were read from a single sample in a study of blood T cells in healthy people across ages. TCRdb analysed the 5' RACE reads with MiXCR anew, one entry per CDR3 protein. The sample yields 1.5 million to 2 million distinct CDR3 sequences, roughly 50% seen once. The specimen sequenced was blood. These receptor sequences come from a woman aged 40 to 50 in good health. Both conserved end residues are part of each CDR3.

>TRBV4-3|TRBJ2-7
CASSRGPGTGLTYEQYF
>TRBV7-9|TRBJ2-5
CASSVGTSGRKTQYF
>TRBV9|TRBJ1-4
CASSAGGGTTNEKLFF
>TRBV28|TRBJ2-1
CASLDPGDPYNEQFF
>TRBV6-2/TRBV6-3|TRBJ2-1
CASSWPVRRLVYNEQFF
>TRBV20-1|TRBJ2-1
CSASGTGHYNEQFF
>TRBV11-2|TRBJ2-3
CASSLGLAGPKVTDTQYF
>TRBV7-6|-
CASSITGVKETQYF
>TRBV6-5|-
CASSYIQGSYEQYF
>TRBV20-1|TRBJ1-2
CSARSLGRGPYYGYTF
>TRBV7-9|TRBJ1-2
CASSLGRGQGPYGYTF
>TRBV6-2/TRBV6-3|-
CASSYSTGLLNEQYF
>TRBV20-1|TRBJ2-7
CSATTPSGGVSYEQYF
>TRBV5-5|TRBJ2-7
CASSLFLGQGSYEQYF
>TRBV7-8|TRBJ2-5
CASSLGSLETQYF
>TRBV4-3|TRBJ2-1
CASSQEGFSYNEQFF
>TRBV4-3|TRBJ2-3
CASRNVGTDTQYF
>TRBV5-1|TRBJ1-4
CASSLWGGREEKLFF
>TRBV27|TRBJ2-1
CASSLAGGLWNEQFF
>TRBV20-1|TRBJ2-5
CSAEVGERGDVTQYF
>TRBV7-2|TRBJ2-3
CASSLVGTQDTDTQYF
>TRBV10-2|TRBJ2-7
CASNRDGMSYEQYF
>TRBV18|TRBJ1-6
CASSRDGGKTNNSPLHF
>TRBV9|TRBJ2-7
CASSPRREDPNSYEQYF
>TRBV29-1|TRBJ1-2
CSVGQALNYGYTF
>TRBV6-5|TRBJ1-2
CASRPAGTDYGYTF
>TRBV29-1|TRBJ2-1
CSDKDSQKQFF
>TRBV6-2/TRBV6-3|TRBJ2-3
CAGSSGTLSTDTQYF
>TRBV10-3|TRBJ2-3
CAISEGPSSTDTQYF
>TRBV12-3/TRBV12-4|TRBJ2-1
CASNPPGGRSSEQFF
>TRBV11-1|TRBJ2-1
CASSLEETQFF
>TRBV28|TRBJ2-7
CASSLGTAFEQYF
>TRBV28|TRBJ1-6
CASSLPLIAPLHF
>TRBV5-1|TRBJ2-7
CASSLASVYEQYF
>TRBV7-2|TRBJ2-7
CASSQRRGRLVYEQYF
>TRBV29-1|TRBJ2-1
CSGGLAGRGAFEQFF
>TRBV4-2|TRBJ1-6
CASSQATGDSYNSPLHF
>TRBV5-1|TRBJ2-7
CASKQGRSYEQYF
>TRBV7-2|TRBJ2-7
CASSFVALKDEQYF
>TRBV4-3|TRBJ2-5
CASSLDRGWGQETQYF
>TRBV4-2|TRBJ1-6
CASSQRTGYNSPLHF
>TRBV5-8|TRBJ2-7
CASKTHRVAIDEQYF
>TRBV21-1|TRBJ2-1
CASSNGQLHPKDEQFF
>TRBV10-3|TRBJ1-1
CAISVVVEKSKAFF
>TRBV20-1|TRBJ1-6
CSARTYVSGLRDINSPLHF
>TRBV2|TRBJ1-2
CASREGRLNYGYTF
>TRBV25-1|TRBJ2-2
CASSEFKDGELFF
>TRBV4-1|TRBJ2-5
CASSQDRGISGETQYF
>TRBV28|TRBJ1-6
CASGGGSPLHF